A single sample is the source of the 29 T cell receptor beta chains below, sequenced in a study of T cell changes during pregnancy in multiple sclerosis. Profiled with immunoSEQ multiplex PCR; TCRdb holds only in-frame clones, not every one. In the table there are some 40,000 clones, about 89% of which are singletons. Sample: CD4+ T cells from peripheral blood mononuclear cells, taken in the first trimester of pregnancy. These receptors came from a female donor with multiple sclerosis, enrolled in a pregnancy study.

The chain uses TRBV7-9 and TRBJ1-1, with D tentatively TRBD1 (6 bases). Between the trimmed V and J ends, which lost 3 bases and 5 bases, there was a span of 13 bases. CDR1 SEHNR and CDR2 FQNEAQ come from the germline V gene (reference sequence). The CDR3 has 14 amino acids. The CDR3 nucleotides are TGTGCCAGCAGCTTTAGCAGGGGAGCAACTGAAGCTTTCTTT. Its translation: CASSFSRGATEAFF.

The chain is built from TRBV2 and TRBJ2-1, with 9 bases fitting TRBD2. Germline V CDR1 and CDR2: SNHLY, FYNNEI. The CDR3 spans 14 residues. After removal of 6 bases from V and 3 bases from J, the junction contained 3 bases not matched to a gene. CDR3 nucleotide sequence: TGTGCCAGCAGGGCGGGGGGGAACTACAATGAGCAGTTCTTC. It translates to CASRAGGNYNEQFF.

The gene calls are TRBV5-6 and TRBJ1-1; TRBD1 matches at 9 bases. V lost 0 bases and J lost 4; bases outside the gene matches: 7. Germline CDR1 is SGHDT and CDR2 is YYEEEE. The CDR3 consists of 16 residues. CDR3 sequence reads: CASSLDWTGETTEAFF. The CDR3, as DNA: TGTGCCAGCAGCTTGGACTGGACAGGGGAGACCACTGAAGCTTTCTTT.

The chain joins TRBV28 to TRBJ1-5; 8 nucleotides line up with TRBD1. CDR1 and CDR2 from the germline V gene are MDHEN and SYDVKM. This CDR3 contains 14 residues. V was clipped by 6 bases and J by 5 bases; unmatched bases: 6. The CDR3 region is CASSYGQGYQPQHF. The CDR3 DNA sequence: TGTGCCAGCAGCTACGGACAGGGATATCAGCCCCAGCATTTT.

The chain couples TRBV19 to TRBJ1-5; TRBD1 matches at 7 bases. The CDR3 spans 15 residues. Germline trimming cut 5 bases from V and 2 bases from J; bases unmatched to any gene: 6. The germline V gene encodes CDR1 LNHDA and CDR2 SQIVND (reference sequence). The CDR3 DNA follows: TGTGCCAGTAGTTCTAATACAGGGGGCAATCAGCCCCAGCATTTT. It is translated as CASSSNTGGNQPQHF. The whole variable domain, remainder taken from reference TRBV19 and TRBJ1-5, is DGGITQSPKYLFRKEGQNVTLSCEQNLNHDAMYWYRQDPGQGLRLIYYSQIVNDFQKGDIAEGYSVSREKKESFPLTVTSAQKNPTAFYLCASSSNTGGNQPQHFGDGTRLSIL.

The rearrangement joins TRBV27 to TRBJ1-1; no clear D gene. The germline V gene has CDR1 MNHEY and CDR2 SMNVEV (reference sequence). V lost 4 bases and J lost 1, with 10 bases in between. The CDR3 contains 14 residues. In nucleotides, the CDR3 is TGTGCCAGCAGTTGGGCAGGATCGAACACTGAAGCTTTCTTT. The encoded protein is CASSWAGSNTEAFF.

This clone is medium-sized by share. This chain links TRBV6-8 with TRBJ2-5, with a weak D call TRBD2 (5 bases). V lost 6 bases to trimming and J lost 5 bases, with 10 bases between them. Germline V CDR1 and CDR2: MNHGY, SAAAGT. The CDR3 is 12 residues long. The CDR3 DNA sequence: TGTGCCAGCAGCCCTCCGGGGGAGACCCAGTACTTC. This gives the protein CASSPPGETQYF.

The chain combines TRBV7-9 with TRBJ2-5; maybe TRBD1 (5 bases). In germline, CDR1 is SEHNR, CDR2 FQNEAQ (reference sequence). The CDR3 contains 13 residues. With 3 bases removed from V and 4 bases from J, the gap between germline ends came to 9 bases. The chain's CDR3 is CASSFTGVETQYF. The CDR3 bases are TGTGCCAGCAGCTTCACAGGCGTAGAGACCCAGTACTTC. Drawing the rest from reference TRBV7-9 and TRBJ2-5, the complete variable domain is DTGVSQNPRHKITKRGQNVTFRCDPISEHNRLYWYRQTLGQGPEFLTYFQNEAQLEKSRLLSDRFSAERPKGSFSTLEIQRTEQGDSAMYLCASSFTGVETQYFGPGTRLLVL.

The chain uses TRBV4-3 and TRBJ2-7; 7 bases align to TRBD2. The CDR3 is made up of 13 amino acids. The V segment lost 3 bases and the J segment 4 bases; nucleotides outside the gene matches: 3. In germline, CDR1 is LGHNA, CDR2 YSLEER. In DNA form, the CDR3 reads TGCGCCAGCAGCCAGGTGGGGGGGTACGAGCAGTACTTC. Its translation is CASSQVGGYEQYF.

This chain links TRBV7-2 with TRBJ2-7; no definite D call. Germline CDR1 is SGHTA and CDR2 is FQGNSA. The CDR3 consists of 13 residues. V shed 1 base and J shed 4 bases, with 8 bases lying between them. The CDR3 sequence is CASSLDYRYEQYF. For the CDR3, the DNA is TGTGCCAGCAGCTTAGATTACAGATACGAGCAGTACTTC. Drawing the rest from reference TRBV7-2 and TRBJ2-7, the complete variable domain is GAGVSQSPSNKVTEKGKDVELRCDPISGHTALYWYRQSLGQGLEFLIYFQGNSAPDKSGLPSDRFSAERTGGSVSTLTIQRTQQEDSAVYLCASSLDYRYEQYFGPGTRLTVT.

V and J are TRBV11-2 and TRBJ2-7; TRBD1 matches 10 bases. Per the germline V gene, CDR1 is SGHAT and CDR2 is FQNNGV. The CDR3 covers 13 residues. Trimming cost V 6 bases and J 3 bases; bases outside gene matches: 2. CDR3 nucleotides: TGTGCCAGCAGGCGGACAGGGGGCTACGAGCAGTACTTC. Amino acid sequence: CASRRTGGYEQYF.

The chain links TRBV5-4 to TRBJ1-2; TRBD1 matches 8 bases. With V trimmed by 4 bases and J by 3 bases, 8 bases remained unmatched. Germline assignment: CDR1 SGHNT and CDR2 YYREEE (reference sequence). CDR3 length: 15 amino acids. CDR3 sequence reads: CASSRTSGGHYGYTF. The CDR3 DNA sequence: TGTGCCAGCAGCCGGACCTCAGGGGGCCACTATGGCTACACCTTC.

The chain combines TRBV6-5 with TRBJ1-5, with a weak D call TRBD1 (5 bases). CDR3 length: 13 amino acids. The germline V and J ends were trimmed by 6 bases and 3 bases, with 9 bases remaining between them. In germline, CDR1 is MNHEY, CDR2 SVGAGI. The CDR3 DNA reads as TGTGCCAGCAGACGACAGACCAATCAGCCCCAGCATTTT. Residues: CASRRQTNQPQHF.

A single count supports this clone. V usage is TRBV29-1 and J usage is TRBJ2-1, with a weak D call TRBD1 (5 bases). The V end lost 3 bases, the J end lost 7 bases, and 10 bases lay between the germline ends. CDR3 length: 12 amino acids. CDR1 SQVTM and CDR2 ANQGSEA come from the germline V gene. In DNA, the CDR3 is TGCAGCGTTGAGTCAGGGTGGAATGAGCAGTTCTTC. This translates into CSVESGWNEQFF.

CDR3 in amino acids: CASSIQGNDEQYF. The CDR3 coding sequence is TGTGCCAGTAGTATACAGGGGAATGACGAGCAGTACTTC. This chain connects TRBV19 to TRBJ2-7; weak D call: TRBD1 (6 bases). Germline CDR1 and CDR2: LNHDA and SQIVND (reference sequence). This CDR3 is built from 13 residues. The ends were cut back, 2 bases at V and 5 bases at J, with 10 bases in the middle.

The chain recombines TRBV10-3 with TRBJ2-5; TRBD1 matches at 8 bases. Germline-derived CDR1 and CDR2 are ENHRY and SYGVKD. The CDR3 consists of 14 residues. Trimming at V came to 4 bases and at J to 2 bases, leaving 3 bases not matched to a gene. CDR3 loop: CAISVTGGQETQYF. The CDR3 DNA follows: TGTGCCATCAGTGTAACAGGGGGGCAAGAGACCCAGTACTTC.

This rearrangement joins TRBV25-1 to TRBJ1-3; D remains unclear. The length of the CDR3 is 14 residues. Germline V lookup: CDR1 MGHDK, CDR2 SYGVNS. The V and J ends lost 3 bases and 4 bases respectively, with 10 bases between them. The CDR3 sequence: CASSEEKSGNTIYF. As DNA, the CDR3 is TGTGCCAGCAGTGAGGAGAAGTCAGGAAACACCATATATTTT.

The J gene is TRBJ1-5, the V gene TRBV6-5, with D possibly TRBD1 on 6 matching bases. The germline gives CDR1 MNHEY, CDR2 SVGAGI. The CDR3 consists of 14 residues. The germline V and J ends were trimmed by 6 bases and 2 bases, with 11 bases remaining between them. CDR3 in DNA: TGTGCCAGCAGCACAGGGATGGGCAATCAGCCCCAGCATTTT. As protein: CASSTGMGNQPQHF.

The rearrangement joins TRBV11-2 to TRBJ2-3; 10 bases line up with TRBD1. Germline assignment: CDR1 SGHAT and CDR2 FQNNGV. Germline trimming cut 5 bases from V and 0 bases from J; bases unmatched to any gene: 5. This CDR3 has 16 residues. CDR3 DNA sequence: TGTGCCAGCAGCCTAGGACAGGGGGTTAGCACAGATACGCAGTATTTT. This encodes CASSLGQGVSTDTQYF.

The chain employs TRBV5-1 and TRBJ2-7; 7 bases agree with TRBD2. This CDR3 region has 14 residues. Germline V lookup: CDR1 SGHRS, CDR2 YFSETQ. The J segment lost 6 bases and the V segment lost 3 bases, leaving 9 bases of the junction unmatched. The CDR3 sequence: CASSSGLEGVEQYF. DNA of the CDR3: TGCGCCAGCAGCTCAGGACTAGAGGGCGTCGAGCAGTACTTC. Complete variable domain (other parts from reference TRBV5-1 and TRBJ2-7): KAGVTQTPRYLIKTRGQQVTLSCSPISGHRSVSWYQQTPGQGLQFLFEYFSETQRNKGNFPGRFSGRQFSNSRSEMNVSTLELGDSALYLCASSSGLEGVEQYFGPGTRLTVT.

The V gene is TRBV6-6, the J gene TRBJ2-5, with 7 bases matching TRBD2. The CDR3 has 12 amino acids. Per germline, CDR1 MNHNY and CDR2 SVGAGI (reference sequence). The junction had 10 bases not matched to a gene; V was cut back by 7 bases and J by 11 bases. For the CDR3, the DNA is TGTGCCAGCAATCCTAGCGGTGGGTCTCAGTACTTC. It codes for CASNPSGGSQYF.

The chain is built from TRBV5-4 and TRBJ2-5, with 14 bases aligning to TRBD2. Trimming removed 4 bases from V and 4 bases from J; junction bases left unmatched: 12. The germline gives CDR1 SGHNT, CDR2 YYREEE (reference sequence). The CDR3 consists of 18 residues. In DNA form, the CDR3 reads TGTGCCAGCAGCCTACAGGGTAGACTAGCGGGAGGGGGAGAGACCCAGTACTTC. This translates into CASSLQGRLAGGGETQYF. The full variable domain, its missing parts supplied by reference TRBV5-4 and TRBJ2-5, is ETGVTQSPTHLIKTRGQQVTLRCSSQSGHNTVSWYQQALGQGPQFIFQYYREEENGRGNFPPRFSGLQFPNYSSELNVNALELDDSALYLCASSLQGRLAGGGETQYFGPGTRLLVL.

J is TRBJ1-2 and V is TRBV27, with TRBD1 matching over 7 bases. V was clipped by 3 bases and J by 0 bases; unmatched bases: 7. Per the germline V gene, CDR1 is MNHEY and CDR2 is SMNVEV (reference sequence). The CDR3 covers 16 residues. The CDR3 region is CASSLLGTAANYGYTF. The CDR3 DNA reads as TGTGCCAGCAGTTTGCTTGGGACAGCCGCTAACTATGGCTACACCTTC.

The chain has TRBV28 and TRBJ2-7; TRBD2 agrees at 9 bases. The CDR3 is 14 amino acids. Germline CDR1 is MDHEN and CDR2 is SYDVKM. The J segment lost 3 bases and the V segment lost 5 bases, leaving 5 bases of the junction unmatched. The CDR3 loop is CASSQTSGGYEQYF. The CDR3 nucleotides are TGTGCCAGCAGTCAGACTAGCGGAGGCTACGAGCAGTACTTC.

The chain recombines TRBV11-2 with TRBJ2-3; 9 positions agree with TRBD2. This CDR3 has 14 residues. Germline V gene data show CDR1 as SGHAT and CDR2 as FQNNGV. V lost 5 bases, J lost 3 bases, and 3 bases stayed unmatched. For the CDR3, the DNA is TGTGCCAGCAGCCGACTAGCGGTTACAGATACGCAGTATTTT. Translated: CASSRLAVTDTQYF.

The chain carries TRBV30 and TRBJ2-2; D gene unclear. The CDR3 has 13 amino acids. V was clipped by 4 bases and J by 6 bases, with 12 bases between them. Germline assignment: CDR1 GTSNPN and CDR2 SVGIG (reference sequence). CDR3 nucleotide sequence: TGTGCCTGGACAAGAGATCCGGCCGGGGAGCTGTTTTTT. Its protein product is CAWTRDPAGELFF.

This chain links TRBV5-6 with TRBJ2-7, with 9 bases that match TRBD2. V was clipped by 4 bases and J by 6 bases; unmatched bases: 14. The CDR3 loop spans 16 amino acids. In germline, CDR1 is SGHDT, CDR2 YYEEEE. Here the CDR3 DNA reads TGTGCCAGCAGCCCGGCGGGGGGTGGAGCGGGAGGCGAGCAGTACTTC. It specifies CASSPAGGGAGGEQYF.

V usage is TRBV7-2 and J usage is TRBJ2-6; D is ambiguous. The CDR3 is 15 residues long. V dropped 5 bases and J dropped 4 bases, with 12 bases sitting between them. From germline, CDR1 is SGHTA and CDR2 FQGNSA. Here the CDR3 reads CASSISVSGANVLTF. The CDR3 bases are TGTGCCAGCAGCATTTCCGTATCCGGGGCCAACGTCCTGACTTTC.

This sequence joins TRBV28 and TRBJ1-4; a weak D match, TRBD1 (6 bases). CDR1 is MDHEN, CDR2 SYDVKM, per germline. V lost 5 bases to trimming and J lost 7 bases, with 17 bases between them. This CDR3 region has 15 residues. CDR3 amino acids: CASSTIYRDIEKLFF. The CDR3 DNA reads TGTGCCAGCAGTACGATATACCGGGACATTGAAAAACTGTTTTTT.